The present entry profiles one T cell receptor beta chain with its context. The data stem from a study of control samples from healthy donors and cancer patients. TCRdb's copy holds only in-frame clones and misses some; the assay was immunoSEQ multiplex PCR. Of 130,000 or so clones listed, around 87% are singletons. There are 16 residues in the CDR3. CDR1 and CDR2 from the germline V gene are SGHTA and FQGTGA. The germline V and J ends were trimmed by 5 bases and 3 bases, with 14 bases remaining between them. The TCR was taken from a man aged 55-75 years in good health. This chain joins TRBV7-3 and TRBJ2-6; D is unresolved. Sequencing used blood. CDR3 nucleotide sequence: TGTGCCAGCAGCCCCTCCGTTCTGTTTGGGGCCAACGTCCTGACTTTC. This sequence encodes CASSPSVLFGANVLTF.